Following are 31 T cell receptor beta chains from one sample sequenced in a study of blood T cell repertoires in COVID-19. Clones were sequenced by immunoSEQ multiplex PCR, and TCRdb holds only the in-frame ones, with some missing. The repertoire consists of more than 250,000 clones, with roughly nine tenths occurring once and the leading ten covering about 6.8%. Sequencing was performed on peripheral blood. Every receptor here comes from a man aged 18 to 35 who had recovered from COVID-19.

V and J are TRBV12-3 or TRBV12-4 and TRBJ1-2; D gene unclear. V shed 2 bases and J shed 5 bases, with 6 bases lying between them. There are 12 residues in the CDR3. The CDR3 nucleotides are TGTGCCAGCAGTTTATCCCGTTATGGCTACACCTTC. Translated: CASSLSRYGYTF.

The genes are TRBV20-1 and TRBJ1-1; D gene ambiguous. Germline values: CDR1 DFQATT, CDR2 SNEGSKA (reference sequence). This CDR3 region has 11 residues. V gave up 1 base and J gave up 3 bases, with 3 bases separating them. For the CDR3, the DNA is TGCAGTGCTAGAGCCGACACTGAAGCTTTCTTT. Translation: CSARADTEAFF.

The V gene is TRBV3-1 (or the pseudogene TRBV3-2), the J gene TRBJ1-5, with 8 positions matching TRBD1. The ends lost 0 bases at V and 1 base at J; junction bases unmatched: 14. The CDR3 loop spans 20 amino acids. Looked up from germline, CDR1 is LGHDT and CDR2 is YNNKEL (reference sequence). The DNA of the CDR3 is TGTGCCAGCAGCCAAGAGGCAGGGGGCAAGGCTTTCGAGAGCAATCAGCCCCAGCATTTT. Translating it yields CASSQEAGGKAFESNQPQHF.

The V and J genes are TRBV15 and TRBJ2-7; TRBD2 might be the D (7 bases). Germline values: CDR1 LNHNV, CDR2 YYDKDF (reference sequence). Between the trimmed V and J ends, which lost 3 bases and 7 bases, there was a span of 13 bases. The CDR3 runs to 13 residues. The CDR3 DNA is TGTGCCACCAGCAGCCTGGGAGGGGGAGAGCAGTACTTC. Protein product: CATSSLGGGEQYF.

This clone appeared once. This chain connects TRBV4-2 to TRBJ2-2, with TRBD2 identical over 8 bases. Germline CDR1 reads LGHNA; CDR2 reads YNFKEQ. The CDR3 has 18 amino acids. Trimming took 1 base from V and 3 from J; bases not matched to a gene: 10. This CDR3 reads CASSQVPGLGDYTGELFF. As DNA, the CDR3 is TGTGCCAGCAGCCAAGTCCCGGGACTAGGGGACTACACCGGGGAGCTGTTTTTT.

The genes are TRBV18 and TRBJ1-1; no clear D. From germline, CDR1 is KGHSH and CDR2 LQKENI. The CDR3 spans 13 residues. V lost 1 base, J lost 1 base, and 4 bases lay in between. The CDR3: CASSPQPNTEAFF. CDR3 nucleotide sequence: TGTGCCAGCTCACCACAGCCGAACACTGAAGCTTTCTTT. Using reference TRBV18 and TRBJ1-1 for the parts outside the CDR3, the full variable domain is NAGVMQNPRHLVRRRGQEARLRCSPMKGHSHVYWYRQLPEEGLKFMVYLQKENIIDESGMPKERFSAEFPKEGPSILRIQQVVRGDSAAYFCASSPQPNTEAFFGQGTRLTVV.

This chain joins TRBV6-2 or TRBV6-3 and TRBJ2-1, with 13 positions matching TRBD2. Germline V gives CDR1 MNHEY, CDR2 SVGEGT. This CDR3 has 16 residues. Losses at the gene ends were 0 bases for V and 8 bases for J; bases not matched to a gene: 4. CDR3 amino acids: CASSYSPTSGGYEQFF. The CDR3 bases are TGTGCCAGCAGTTACTCGCCGACTAGCGGGGGGTATGAGCAGTTCTTC.

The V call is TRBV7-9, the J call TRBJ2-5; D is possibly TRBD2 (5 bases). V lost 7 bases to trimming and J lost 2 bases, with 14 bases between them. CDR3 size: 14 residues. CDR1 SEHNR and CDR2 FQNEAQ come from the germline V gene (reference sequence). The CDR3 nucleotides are TGTGCCAGCAACCTGGACTGGTTACAAGAGACCCAGTACTTC. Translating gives CASNLDWLQETQYF.

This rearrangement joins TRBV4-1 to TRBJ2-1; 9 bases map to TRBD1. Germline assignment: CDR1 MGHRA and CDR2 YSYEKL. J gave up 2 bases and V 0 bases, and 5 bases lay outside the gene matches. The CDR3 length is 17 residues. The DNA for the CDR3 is TGCGCCAGCAGCCAAGAGTCCGGGACAGGGCCCTACAATGAGCAGTTCTTC. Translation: CASSQESGTGPYNEQFF.

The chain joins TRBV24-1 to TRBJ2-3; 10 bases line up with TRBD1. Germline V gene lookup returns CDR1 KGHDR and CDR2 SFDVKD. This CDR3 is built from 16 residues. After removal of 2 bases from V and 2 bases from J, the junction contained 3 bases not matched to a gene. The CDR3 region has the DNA TGTGCCACCAGTGATTCCGGGACAGGGGACACAGATACGCAGTATTTT. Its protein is CATSDSGTGDTDTQYF.

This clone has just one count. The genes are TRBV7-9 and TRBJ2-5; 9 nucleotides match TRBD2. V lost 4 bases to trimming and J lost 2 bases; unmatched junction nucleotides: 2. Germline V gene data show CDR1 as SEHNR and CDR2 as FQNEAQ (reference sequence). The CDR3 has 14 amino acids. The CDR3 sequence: CASSSLAGQETQYF. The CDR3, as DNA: TGTGCCAGCAGCTCCCTAGCGGGGCAAGAGACCCAGTACTTC.

The CDR3 DNA follows: TGTGCCAGCAGCTTACGACAGGGGAGGATAGATGAGCAGTTCTTC. Residues: CASSLRQGRIDEQFF. This rearrangement joins TRBV7-9 to TRBJ2-1, with TRBD1 matching 8 bases. The CDR3 contains 15 residues. Germline CDR1 reads SEHNR; CDR2 reads FQNEAQ (reference sequence). Trimming removed 2 bases from V and 8 bases from J; junction bases left unmatched: 8.

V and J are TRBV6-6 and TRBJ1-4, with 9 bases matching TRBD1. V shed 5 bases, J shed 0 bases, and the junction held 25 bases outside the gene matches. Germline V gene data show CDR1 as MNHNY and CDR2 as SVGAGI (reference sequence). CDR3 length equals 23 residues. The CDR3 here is CASSRNPYGTPGQGETTNEKLFF. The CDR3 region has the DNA TGTGCCAGCAGTCGGAACCCTTACGGAACCCCGGGACAGGGAGAAACAACTAATGAAAAACTGTTTTTT.

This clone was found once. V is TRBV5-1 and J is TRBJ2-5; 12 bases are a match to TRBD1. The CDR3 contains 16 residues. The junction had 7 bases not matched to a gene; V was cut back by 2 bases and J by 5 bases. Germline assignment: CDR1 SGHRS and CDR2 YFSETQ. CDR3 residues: CASSLLPGQGAETQYF. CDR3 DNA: TGCGCCAGCAGCTTACTCCCGGGACAGGGGGCGGAGACCCAGTACTTC.

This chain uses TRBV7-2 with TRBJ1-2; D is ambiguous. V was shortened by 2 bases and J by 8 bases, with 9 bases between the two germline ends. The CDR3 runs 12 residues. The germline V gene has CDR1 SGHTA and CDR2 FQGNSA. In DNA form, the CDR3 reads TGTGCCAGCAGCTTATATTTCGGGGGCTACACCTTC. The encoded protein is CASSLYFGGYTF.

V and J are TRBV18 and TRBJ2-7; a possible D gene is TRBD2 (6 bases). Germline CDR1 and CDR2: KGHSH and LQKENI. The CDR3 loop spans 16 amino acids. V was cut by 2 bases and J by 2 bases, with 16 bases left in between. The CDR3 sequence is CASSPTGRGTPYEQYF. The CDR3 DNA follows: TGTGCCAGCTCACCAACCGGGCGGGGTACTCCCTACGAGCAGTACTTC.

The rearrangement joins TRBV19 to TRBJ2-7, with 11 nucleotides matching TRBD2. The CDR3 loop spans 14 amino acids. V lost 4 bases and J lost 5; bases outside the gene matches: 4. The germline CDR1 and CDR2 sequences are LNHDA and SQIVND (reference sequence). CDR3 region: CASSTSGRQDEQYF. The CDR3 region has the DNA TGTGCCAGTAGTACTAGCGGGAGGCAAGACGAGCAGTACTTC.

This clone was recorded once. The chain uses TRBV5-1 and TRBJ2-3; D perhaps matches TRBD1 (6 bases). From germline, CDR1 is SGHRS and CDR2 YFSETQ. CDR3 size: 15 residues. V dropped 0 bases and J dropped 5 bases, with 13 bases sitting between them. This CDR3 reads CASSLAGQQQDTQYF. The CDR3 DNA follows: TGCGCCAGCAGCTTGGCGGGACAACAGCAAGATACGCAGTATTTT.

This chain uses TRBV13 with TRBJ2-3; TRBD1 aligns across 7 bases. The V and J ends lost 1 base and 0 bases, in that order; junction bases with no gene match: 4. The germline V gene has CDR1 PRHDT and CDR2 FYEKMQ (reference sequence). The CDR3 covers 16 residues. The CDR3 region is CASSLVGGLSTDTQYF. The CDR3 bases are TGTGCCAGCAGCTTAGTAGGGGGCCTCAGCACAGATACGCAGTATTTT.

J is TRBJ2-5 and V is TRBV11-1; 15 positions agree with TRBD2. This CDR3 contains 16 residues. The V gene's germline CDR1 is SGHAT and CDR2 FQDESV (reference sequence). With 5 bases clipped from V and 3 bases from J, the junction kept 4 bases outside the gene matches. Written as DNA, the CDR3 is TGTGCCAGCAGCCGTTGGACTAGCGGGAGGGAAGAGACCCAGTACTTC. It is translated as CASSRWTSGREETQYF. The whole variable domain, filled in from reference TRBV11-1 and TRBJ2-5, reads EAEVAQSPRYKITEKSQAVAFWCDPISGHATLYWYRQILGQGPELLVQFQDESVVDDSQLPKDRFSAERLKGVDSTLKIQPAELGDSAMYLCASSRWTSGREETQYFGPGTRLLVL.

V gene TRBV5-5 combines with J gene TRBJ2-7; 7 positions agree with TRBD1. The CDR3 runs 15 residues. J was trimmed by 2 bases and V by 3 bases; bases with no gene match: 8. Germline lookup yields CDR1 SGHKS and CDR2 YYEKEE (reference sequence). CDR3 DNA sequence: TGTGCCAGCAGCTCCCGGGACAGCGCTACCTACGAGCAGTACTTC. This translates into CASSSRDSATYEQYF.

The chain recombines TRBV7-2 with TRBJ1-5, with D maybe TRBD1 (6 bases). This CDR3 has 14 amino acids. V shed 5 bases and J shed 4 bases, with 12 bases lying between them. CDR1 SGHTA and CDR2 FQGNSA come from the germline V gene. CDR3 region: CASSVKQGNQPQHF. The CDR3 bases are TGTGCCAGCAGCGTAAAACAGGGTAATCAGCCCCAGCATTTT.

CDR3 nucleotide sequence: TGTGCCAGCAGTTACGGCACTAGCGGGAGTAAAGAGCAGTACTTC. Protein product: CASSYGTSGSKEQYF. V gene TRBV27 combines with J gene TRBJ2-7, with 11 bases identical to TRBD2. The germline V gene encodes CDR1 MNHEY and CDR2 SMNVEV (reference sequence). The V gene end was trimmed by 4 bases and the J gene end by 7 bases; junction bases not matched to a gene: 9. The CDR3 has 15 residues.

The CDR3 sequence is CASSLAPGNGYTF. CDR3 nucleotides: TGTGCCAGCAGCTTAGCCCCCGGGAACGGCTACACCTTC. The chain recombines TRBV7-2 with TRBJ1-2; unclear D gene. CDR3 length: 13 amino acids. Trimming took 0 bases from V and 8 from J, leaving 10 bases between them. Looked up from germline, CDR1 is SGHTA and CDR2 is FQGNSA.

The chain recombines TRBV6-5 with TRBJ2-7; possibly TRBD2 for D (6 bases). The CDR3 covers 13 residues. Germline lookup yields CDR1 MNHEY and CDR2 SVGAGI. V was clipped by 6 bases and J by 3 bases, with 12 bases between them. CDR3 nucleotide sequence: TGTGCCAGCAGCTCCCTGCGGGACTACGAGCAGTACTTC. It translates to CASSSLRDYEQYF.

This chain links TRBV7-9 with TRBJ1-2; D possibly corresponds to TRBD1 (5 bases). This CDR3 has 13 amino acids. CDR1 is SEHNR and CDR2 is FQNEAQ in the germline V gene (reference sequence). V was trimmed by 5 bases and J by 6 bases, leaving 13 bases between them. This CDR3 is CASSKWGDHGYTF. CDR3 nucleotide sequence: TGTGCCAGCAGCAAGTGGGGGGACCATGGCTACACCTTC.

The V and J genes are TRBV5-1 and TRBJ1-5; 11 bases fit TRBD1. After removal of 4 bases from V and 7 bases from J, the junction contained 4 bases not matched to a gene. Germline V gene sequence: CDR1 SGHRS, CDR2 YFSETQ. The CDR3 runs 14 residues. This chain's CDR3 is CASSLGQGEQPQHF. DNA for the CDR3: TGCGCCAGCAGCCTGGGACAGGGGGAGCAGCCCCAGCATTTT.

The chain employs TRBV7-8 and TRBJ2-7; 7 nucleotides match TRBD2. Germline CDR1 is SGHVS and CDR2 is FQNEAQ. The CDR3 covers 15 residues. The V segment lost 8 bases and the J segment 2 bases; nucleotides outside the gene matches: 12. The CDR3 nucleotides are TGTGCCAGCGGAGCCCTTAGACTAGCCACCTACGAGCAGTACTTC. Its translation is CASGALRLATYEQYF.

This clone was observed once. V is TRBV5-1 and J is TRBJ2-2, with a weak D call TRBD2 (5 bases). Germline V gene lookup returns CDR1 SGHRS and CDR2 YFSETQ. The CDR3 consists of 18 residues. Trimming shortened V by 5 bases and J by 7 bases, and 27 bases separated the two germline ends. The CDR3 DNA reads TGCGCCAGCAGTTCCGGACTTCTCGAACCGGGGTTAGGCGGGGAGCTGTTTTTT. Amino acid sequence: CASSSGLLEPGLGGELFF.

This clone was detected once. The CDR3 sequence is CASSLTGSGDTQYF. DNA of the CDR3: TGCGCCAGCAGCTTGACAGGGTCGGGAGATACGCAGTATTTT. The chain combines TRBV5-1 with TRBJ2-3; D is possibly TRBD1 (6 bases). Germline values: CDR1 SGHRS, CDR2 YFSETQ. The CDR3 runs 14 residues. V was clipped by 1 base and J by 5 bases, with 11 bases between them.

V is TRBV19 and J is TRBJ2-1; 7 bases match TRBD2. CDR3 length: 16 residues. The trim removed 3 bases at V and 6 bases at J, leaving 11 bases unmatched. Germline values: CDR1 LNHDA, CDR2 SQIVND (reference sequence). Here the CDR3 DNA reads TGTGCCAGTAGTATCGGCGGGGGTCTCTCGGTCAATGAGCAGTTCTTC. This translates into CASSIGGGLSVNEQFF.